One and the same sample provided the 16 T cell receptor beta chains below, sequenced in a study of beta chain features in type 1 diabetes. Every isolated RNA sample was fully reverse transcribed, so sequencing captured expressed TCRB transcripts. Repertoires were generated with immunoSEQ multiplex PCR, while TCRdb's copy carries only in-frame clones and drops some. The sample holds about 150,000 clones; approximately 10% are singletons and the top ten take roughly 2%. Sequencing was performed on central memory CD4+ T cells from blood. The receptor source for this set is a man aged 18 to 30 in good health.

The rearrangement links TRBV4-3 to TRBJ2-3, with 7 bases lining up with TRBD1. Losses at the gene ends were 4 bases for V and 1 base for J; bases not matched to a gene: 2. Germline V CDR1 and CDR2: LGHNA, YSLEER. This CDR3 region has 14 residues. The CDR3 DNA reads as TGCGCCAGCAGCCTCGGACAGGGCACAGATACGCAGTATTTT. This sequence encodes CASSLGQGTDTQYF.

The gene calls are TRBV10-3 and TRBJ2-7; the D gene is possibly TRBD1 (5 bases). CDR1 and CDR2 from the germline V gene are ENHRY and SYGVKD. With 0 bases removed from V and 3 bases from J, the gap between germline ends came to 9 bases. The CDR3 totals 14 residues. The CDR3 region has the DNA TGTGCCATCAGTGAGTCCCGTAGGGGCTACGAGCAGTACTTC. Translation gives CAISESRRGYEQYF.

This sequence joins TRBV29-1 and TRBJ2-1; 9 bases are shared with TRBD1. The CDR3 runs to 13 residues. Germline values: CDR1 SQVTM, CDR2 ANQGSEA. With V trimmed by 7 bases and J by 8 bases, 9 bases remained unmatched. In nucleotides, the CDR3 is TGCAGCGGCTCGCGGGACAGGGCGTATGAGCAGTTCTTC. Protein product: CSGSRDRAYEQFF.

This clone has more than one count but fewer than ten. The sample carries other DNA sequences with the same CDR3. The chain couples TRBV9 to TRBJ2-3; 7 positions agree with TRBD1. V was pared by 0 bases and J by 1 base, with 2 bases of the junction left unmatched. Germline CDR1 is SGDLS and CDR2 is YYNGEE. There are 15 residues in the CDR3. The CDR3 nucleotides read TGTGCCAGCAGCGTAGTCCAGGGGGGCACAGATACGCAGTATTTT. Translating it yields CASSVVQGGTDTQYF.

This clone is labeled as medium-sized. V is TRBV5-4 and J is TRBJ2-5; D uncertain. With 1 base removed from V and 2 bases from J, the gap between germline ends came to 9 bases. The germline gives CDR1 SGHNT, CDR2 YYREEE (reference sequence). The CDR3 runs to 14 residues. CDR3 sequence (DNA): TGTGCCAGCAGCTTGAAATTGGCTCAAGAGACCCAGTACTTC. It encodes CASSLKLAQETQYF. The variable domain in full, with the rest retrieved from reference TRBV5-4 and TRBJ2-5, is ETGVTQSPTHLIKTRGQQVTLRCSSQSGHNTVSWYQQALGQGPQFIFQYYREEENGRGNFPPRFSGLQFPNYSSELNVNALELDDSALYLCASSLKLAQETQYFGPGTRLLVL.

The CDR3 sequence: CASSTRGGWQTQYF. The CDR3 DNA follows: TGCGCCAGCAGCACCCGAGGAGGTTGGCAGACCCAGTACTTC. V is TRBV5-1 and J is TRBJ2-5, with TRBD2 as a possible D gene (5 bases). Trimming took off 4 bases at V and 6 bases at J, with 16 bases between the two ends. CDR3 length: 14 residues. The V gene's germline CDR1 is SGHRS and CDR2 YFSETQ. Using reference TRBV5-1 and TRBJ2-5 for the parts outside the CDR3, the full variable domain is KAGVTQTPRYLIKTRGQQVTLSCSPISGHRSVSWYQQTPGQGLQFLFEYFSETQRNKGNFPGRFSGRQFSNSRSEMNVSTLELGDSALYLCASSTRGGWQTQYFGPGTRLLVL.

The table lists this clone with a few counts. This chain connects TRBV19 to TRBJ2-1, with D perhaps TRBD2 (6 bases). The germline V and J ends were trimmed by 2 bases and 6 bases, with 11 bases remaining between them. Germline V lookup: CDR1 LNHDA, CDR2 SQIVND (reference sequence). The CDR3 runs to 14 residues. CDR3 in DNA: TGTGCCAGTAGTATATCGGCACTAGCCAATGAGCAGTTCTTC. Residues: CASSISALANEQFF.

This clone was picked up many times. The same CDR3 can be traced to other DNA sequences in this sample. The chain has TRBV7-3 and TRBJ1-1; the D gene is possibly TRBD1 (5 bases). Germline loops: CDR1 SGHTA, CDR2 FQGTGA. The ends were cut back, 3 bases at V and 1 base at J, with 6 bases in the middle. This CDR3 contains 13 residues. The CDR3 bases are TGTGCCAGCAGCTTGCAGGGGAACACTGAAGCTTTCTTT. Residues: CASSLQGNTEAFF.

The V and J genes are TRBV29-1 and TRBJ1-1, with D possibly being TRBD1 (5 bases). V lost 0 bases to trimming and J lost 4 bases, with 9 bases between them. The CDR3 consists of 13 residues. Germline V lookup: CDR1 SQVTM, CDR2 ANQGSEA. The CDR3 region has the DNA TGCAGCGTTGAAGACAGAAGGGGCACTGAAGCTTTCTTT. Residues: CSVEDRRGTEAFF.

This clone appeared a few times. CDR3 bases: TGCGCCAGCAGCTTGGATTCCCGACGTGGCGGCCGGGATGAGCAGTTCTTC. The encoded protein is CASSLDSRRGGRDEQFF. The chain joins TRBV5-1 to TRBJ2-1, with D uncertain. Between the trimmed V and J ends, which lost 0 bases and 8 bases, there was a span of 21 bases. Looked up from germline, CDR1 is SGHRS and CDR2 is YFSETQ. The CDR3 loop spans 17 amino acids.

The rearrangement joins TRBV29-1 to TRBJ2-5, with 7 positions matching TRBD1. The trim removed 7 bases at V and 2 bases at J, leaving 4 bases unmatched. Looked up from germline, CDR1 is SQVTM and CDR2 is ANQGSEA. The CDR3 is 12 amino acids. In nucleotides, the CDR3 is TGCAGCGCGGGACAGCGACAAGAGACCCAGTACTTC. Protein sequence: CSAGQRQETQYF.

This clone showed up just a few times. The chain joins TRBV9 to TRBJ1-1, with 9 bases lining up with TRBD1. Germline CDR1 and CDR2: SGDLS and YYNGEE. The CDR3 runs to 14 residues. V lost 5 bases, J lost 7 bases, and 9 bases stayed unmatched. The CDR3 reads CASRADRGGGEAFF. The CDR3 coding sequence is TGTGCCAGCAGAGCGGACAGGGGCGGGGGTGAAGCTTTCTTT.

This clone was found a few times. The CDR3 sequence: CASSLSPRGQAGAKNIQYF. The CDR3 nucleotides read TGTGCCAGCAGTTTATCGCCCCGCGGACAGGCGGGGGCCAAAAACATTCAGTACTTC. This sequence joins TRBV27 and TRBJ2-4; perhaps TRBD1 as D (7 bases). Germline loops: CDR1 MNHEY, CDR2 SMNVEV (reference sequence). CDR3 length: 19 residues. V shed 0 bases and J shed 1 base, with 19 bases lying between them.

This clone was detected a few times. This chain uses TRBV28 with TRBJ1-1; D not certain. This CDR3 contains 15 residues. Per germline, CDR1 MDHEN and CDR2 SYDVKM. V lost 5 bases, J lost 0 bases, and 13 bases lay in between. The CDR3 loop is CASSHDGTLNTEAFF. The CDR3 nucleotides are TGTGCCAGCAGTCACGACGGAACACTGAACACTGAAGCTTTCTTT.

There are a few counts of this clone. The rearrangement links TRBV19 to TRBJ2-1, with TRBD1 matching 9 bases. This CDR3 contains 14 residues. Germline CDR1 reads LNHDA; CDR2 reads SQIVND (reference sequence). V trimming: 7 bases; J trimming: 5 bases; junction bases outside the gene matches: 6. The CDR3 protein is CASTDRGIDNEQFF. The DNA of the CDR3 is TGTGCCAGTACCGACAGGGGGATAGACAATGAGCAGTTCTTC.

Only a few counts were recorded for this clone. The rearrangement uses TRBV7-9 and TRBJ2-7, with 8 bases matching TRBD1. The CDR3 is made up of 14 amino acids. Germline trimming cut 3 bases from V and 5 bases from J; bases unmatched to any gene: 6. The germline V gene encodes CDR1 SEHNR and CDR2 FQNEAQ (reference sequence). In DNA, the CDR3 is TGTGCCAGCAGCTTGGAGGCAGGGGGCAACGAGCAGTACTTC. Amino acid sequence: CASSLEAGGNEQYF.